The rows below give T cell receptor beta chains drawn from one sample of a study of cytomegalovirus exposure and HLA in healthy donors. Using immunoSEQ multiplex PCR, the repertoire was profiled, and TCRdb retains in-frame clones only, with some absent. The sample shows 95,000 to 100,000 clones, around four fifths of them seen only once. Sequencing was performed on PBMCs. The receptors were gathered from a middle-aged man in good health and CMV-seropositive. CDR3s include the opening cysteine and the closing phenylalanine or tryptophan. A D gene is named only where the DNA matches it firmly. A clone size is listed for some rows: how often the clone was seen (once, few, many), or a class if it is expanded.

TRBJ1-1,-,-,TRBV12-5,TGTGCTAGTGGTCTCGGACAGCCTAACACTGAAGCTTTCTTT,CASGLGQPNTEAFF
TRBJ1-2,-,-,TRBV27,TGTGCCAGCAGTGACTCCTTTGCGACAGGCCTGACCTATGGCTACACCTTC,CASSDSFATGLTYGYTF
TRBJ1-5,-,-,TRBV2,TGTGCCAGCAGTGAAGCGCGGAGCAATCAGCCCCAGCATTTT,CASSEARSNQPQHF
TRBJ2-7,-,-,TRBV11-2,TGTGCCAGCAGCGAGATTGAGGGCGAGCAGTACTTC,CASSEIEGEQYF
TRBJ2-3,-,few,TRBV5-1,TGCGCCAGCAGCTCGACAGGTTTCACAGATACGCAGTATTTT,CASSSTGFTDTQYF
TRBJ1-1,-,-,TRBV6-5,TGTGCCAGCGGGCTACACGGGAACACTGAAGCTTTCTTT,CASGLHGNTEAFF
TRBJ2-1,TRBD1,-,TRBV10-2,TGCGCCAGCAGTCGACAGGGGAATGAGCAGTTCTTC,CASSRQGNEQFF
TRBJ1-3,TRBD1,-,TRBV10-3,TGTGCCATCAGGGGACAGGCGTCTGGAAACACCATATATTTT,CAIRGQASGNTIYF
TRBJ1-5,-,-,TRBV15,TGTGCCACCAGCAGAGCCTCAGGGTTAGGTCAGCCCCAGCATTTT,CATSRASGLGQPQHF
TRBJ2-1,-,-,TRBV28,TGTGCCAGCAGTTTATCTGTAGGGAGAAATGAGCAGTTCTTC,CASSLSVGRNEQFF
TRBJ2-7,TRBD2,-,TRBV5-4,TGTGCCAGCAGCTTTCTTCCCGCGGGACTAGTCTTCTACGAGCAGTACTTC,CASSFLPAGLVFYEQYF
TRBJ2-1,-,-,TRBV19,TGTGCCAGTAGTATCCAGGCGCACAGGGAAGACGAGCAGTTCTTC,CASSIQAHREDEQFF
TRBJ1-1,-,-,TRBV6-1,TGTGCCAGCACGTATATGAACACTGAAGCTTTCTTT,CASTYMNTEAFF
TRBJ2-2,TRBD2,few,TRBV7-2,TGTGCCAGCAGCTTAGGCGGGAGTTCCGGGGAGCTGTTTTTT,CASSLGGSSGELFF
TRBJ2-3,TRBD1,few,TRBV7-9,TGTGCCAGCAGTTACGGGACAGGGGCAGATACGCAGTATTTT,CASSYGTGADTQYF
TRBJ1-2,-,-,TRBV20-1,TGCAGTGCCCGGAGCTATGGCTACACCTTC,CSARSYGYTF
TRBJ2-7,-,-,TRBV9,TGTGCCAGCAGCGTAGGGGAGCAGTACGAGCAGTACTTC,CASSVGEQYEQYF
TRBJ1-1,-,-,TRBV6-4,TGTGCCAGCCCTCCGGGCAGGGGCACTGAAGCTTTCTTT,CASPPGRGTEAFF
TRBJ1-6,TRBD1,-,TRBV11-2,TGTGCCAGCAGTCCTACAGGGGGTTCACCCCTCCACTTT,CASSPTGGSPLHF
TRBJ1-2,TRBD1,-,TRBV14,TGTGCCAGCAGCCAAGACGGCAGGGGGTATGGCTACACCTTC,CASSQDGRGYGYTF
TRBJ2-4,TRBD2,-,TRBV7-9,TGTGCCAGCAGCTCCTGGGCTAGCGGGATGGACATTCAGTACTTC,CASSSWASGMDIQYF
TRBJ2-7,TRBD2,few,TRBV15,TGTGCCACCAGCTCCCAGCGGGGGTCTTACGAGCAGTACTTC,CATSSQRGSYEQYF
TRBJ2-1,TRBD1,-,TRBV19,TGTGCCAGTGCCAGGAGGGACAGGGACTACAATGAGCAGTTCTTC,CASARRDRDYNEQFF
TRBJ1-1,-,-,TRBV27,TGTGCCAGCAGTTTATCGTGGCCGAACACTGAAGCTTTCTTT,CASSLSWPNTEAFF
TRBJ2-2,-,-,TRBV9,TGTGCCAGCAGCTTCGGACAGAACACCGGGGAGCTGTTTTTT,CASSFGQNTGELFF
TRBJ2-2,-,-,TRBV6-1,TGTGCCAGCAGTGCCGACACCGGGGAGCTGTTTTTT,CASSADTGELFF
TRBJ1-1,TRBD1,-,TRBV6-6,TGTGCCAGCAGTTACTCGGGGGACAGGGAAGCTTTCTTT,CASSYSGDREAFF
TRBJ1-4,-,-,TRBV6-5,TGTGCCAGCAGTCGCGGGACGGCGGAGGAAAAACTGTTTTTT,CASSRGTAEEKLFF
TRBJ2-5,-,-,TRBV4-2,TGTGCCAGCAGCCAAGCCCGACTTGGGGCTGGGGAGACCCAGTACTTC,CASSQARLGAGETQYF
TRBJ1-1,-,-,TRBV9,TGTGCCAGCAGCGTAGGGGGCCCAGGTACTGAAGCTTTCTTT,CASSVGGPGTEAFF
TRBJ1-1,TRBD1,-,TRBV4-1,TGCGCCAGGATAGTGATTGGACAGGGGTTCTCCACTGAAGCTTTCTTT,CARIVIGQGFSTEAFF
TRBJ2-2,TRBD1,-,TRBV6-1,TGTGCCAGCAGTGGTGGACAGGACGGGGAGCTGTTTTTT,CASSGGQDGELFF
TRBJ2-3,-,-,TRBV2,TGTGCCAGCAGGGGAAAGGGGGGGGGCCCCACAGATACGCAGTATTTT,CASRGKGGGPTDTQYF
TRBJ1-1,TRBD1,-,TRBV4-2,TGTGCCAGCAGCCAAGTAGGGGGACAGGGGGCCGCTGAAGCTTTCTTT,CASSQVGGQGAAEAFF